This T cell receptor beta chain is from a study of blood T cell repertoires in COVID-19 (TCRdb year 2020). General notes on the study: Samples from collaborators originated in the United States, Italy and Spain and spanned both the acute and convalescent phases of COVID-19. Where available, HLA class I and class II types were taken from metadata supplied by the sample provider and were not determined by assay-based typing. Sample metadata almost always included a de-identified subject ID, COVID-19 status, age in years and sex. The samples were drawn from two sources: the first 160 participants of the ongoing ImmuneRACE study, and 950 to 1,500 subjects contributed by 6 global collaborators. The material from the prospective study consisted of cDNA or gDNA derived from T cells, B-cell-depleted T cells, or PBMCs. Subjects who had been exposed to COVID-19, were actively infected with it, or had recovered from it provided the deeply sampled blood TCRbeta repertoires that made up the dataset. A freely available public database, intended as a resource for researchers studying the immune response to SARS-CoV-2, is where the repertoires were released. What the authors observed across the whole study: The amount of clinical and demographic metadata varied by source and participant and was provided uncurated.

Taken from the germline V gene, the CDR1 and CDR2 loops are MNHEY and SVGAGI. The CDR3 starts with the cysteine, ends with the phenylalanine, and has 14 residues. Here the CDR3 DNA is all that survives: 42 bases in frame from base 1. At the junction V is shortened by 6 bases and J by 14 bases; bases outside the gene matches: 17. Collaborating institutions collected whole blood in K2EDTA tubes following their own protocols. For TCRbeta analysis, collaborators shipped samples as frozen whole blood, isolated PBMCs, or DNA extracted from either of those sample types. This clone was found once. Its cognate antigen has yet to be identified. No base quality information exists; no much larger clone differs at one position. The immunoSEQ Assay, a bias-controlled multiplex PCR, was used to amplify TCRbeta CDR3 regions from genomic DNA. On the authors' methods: The number of nucleated cells in each sample was estimated by amplification of reference gene primers within the assay. To quantify the absolute abundance of each unique TCRbeta CDR3 rearrangement, sequence reads were collapsed and filtered. Productive Simpson clonality was computed per sample as the square root of Simpson's diversity index over productive rearrangements. This is the immuneACCESS table as TCRdb keeps it, with only in-frame sequences that have V and J called. A part of the clones is gone; compared with another copy, unresolved V genes explain less than half, and the rest is unexplained. That table gives V, J and clone size, and the DNA gave D and trimming. For this sample there are tens of thousands of clones; 80% to 90% appear just once. The ten largest clonotypes hold roughly 5.9% of the sample.

Sequencing was carried out using peripheral blood. The TCR comes from a man between 50 and 59 years old with active COVID-19. The chain joins TRBV6-5 to TRBJ2-3; 7 bases in the junction line up with TRBD1. The CDR3 loop reads CASRLGQGEGPPYF. The bases read TGTGCCAGCAGGTTAGGGCAGGGGGAAGGGCCCCCGTATTTT.